The sequence of this T cell receptor beta chain was determined in a study of T cell responses to AZD1222 COVID-19 vaccine. Whole-study findings and limits: Clonal diversity may have been underestimated, and the donors were mostly white British, with more females than males.

V lost 3 bases to trimming and J lost 1 base, with 11 bases between them. The CDR3 length is 14 residues. Germline V gives CDR1 SGHDT, CDR2 YYEEEE. Here immunoSEQ multiplex PCR was the method, and the copy in TCRdb shows in-frame clones only, minus some. The table records about 140,000 clones, around 89% of them present only once. As to this clone: The antigen is undetermined.

The source material was peripheral blood, sampled on day 0 of AZD1222 vaccination. The chain employs TRBV5-6 and TRBJ2-7, with D tentatively TRBD1 (6 bases). The sequence came from an adult in good health. The CDR3 loop is CASSSTGTSYEQYF. CDR3 sequence (DNA): TGTGCCAGCAGCTCTACAGGGACGTCCTACGAGCAGTACTTC.